The 10 T cell receptor beta chains given below trace back to one sample, sequenced in a study of blood T cell repertoires in COVID-19. The protocol was immunoSEQ multiplex PCR, while the TCRdb copy is restricted to in-frame clones and leaves out a portion. Of around 59,000 clones detected, around 85% appear once; the ten largest clones hold roughly 9.7%. The specimen was peripheral blood. These receptors originate from a human donor in a cohort sampled during active COVID-19.

The genes are TRBV6-2 or TRBV6-3 and TRBJ2-1, with 7 nucleotides matching TRBD2. Germline loops: CDR1 MNHEY, CDR2 SVGEGT. The CDR3 length is 15 residues. Germline trimming cut 2 bases from V and 6 bases from J; bases unmatched to any gene: 7. CDR3 DNA: TGTGCCAGCAGTTACGCGGGGGAGGGGTCCAATGAGCAGTTCTTC. This encodes CASSYAGEGSNEQFF.

The chain links TRBV6-6 to TRBJ2-4; maybe TRBD1 (7 bases). This CDR3 has 18 amino acids. The germline V and J ends were trimmed by 5 bases and 4 bases, with 24 bases remaining between them. Germline values: CDR1 MNHNY, CDR2 SVGAGI (reference sequence). CDR3: CASSRWGRGGDSKNIQYF. The CDR3 DNA follows: TGTGCCAGCAGTCGGTGGGGAAGGGGCGGGGACAGTAAAAACATTCAGTACTTC.

Here the CDR3 DNA reads TGTGCCAGCAGCCTGTATTCTAGCGGAGAGACCCAGTACTTC. Translated: CASSLYSSGETQYF. The chain uses TRBV3-1 (or the pseudogene TRBV3-2) and TRBJ2-5, with TRBD2 identical over 7 bases. Trimming took 4 bases from V and 4 from J; bases not matched to a gene: 6. This CDR3 spans 14 amino acids. The germline CDR1 and CDR2 sequences are LGHDT and YNNKEL (reference sequence).

The table lists this clone with a few counts. The V gene is TRBV15, the J gene TRBJ1-5, with D possibly being TRBD1 (6 bases). The length of the CDR3 is 13 residues. V lost 5 bases and J lost 3, with 8 bases in between. Germline V gives CDR1 LNHNV, CDR2 YYDKDF (reference sequence). The CDR3: CATSDRINQPQHF. The CDR3, as DNA: TGTGCCACCAGCGACAGGATCAATCAGCCCCAGCATTTT.

This clone was counted once. The gene calls are TRBV7-2 and TRBJ2-7, with TRBD2 identical over 8 bases. Germline V CDR1 and CDR2: SGHTA, FQGNSA. The J segment lost 4 bases and the V segment lost 4 bases, leaving 9 bases of the junction unmatched. CDR3 size: 15 residues. CDR3 sequence: CASSSRSGSSYEQYF. CDR3 coding DNA: TGTGCCAGCAGCTCCCGCAGCGGGAGCTCTTACGAGCAGTACTTC.

The rearrangement joins TRBV4-1 to TRBJ2-7; TRBD2 matches 13 bases. CDR1 MGHRA and CDR2 YSYEKL come from the germline V gene. Losses at the gene ends were 1 base for V and 7 bases for J; bases not matched to a gene: 10. The CDR3 has 17 residues. CDR3 loop: CASSQGVGLAGAREQYF. In DNA, the CDR3 is TGCGCCAGCAGCCAAGGGGTCGGACTAGCGGGAGCTCGGGAGCAGTACTTC.

As DNA, the CDR3 is TGTGCCAGCAGCTGGACTAGCGGAGGCCAAGAGACCCAGTACTTC. It yields the protein CASSWTSGGQETQYF. The chain uses TRBV9 and TRBJ2-5; 10 bases line up with TRBD2. This CDR3 spans 15 amino acids. V gave up 4 bases and J gave up 1 base; unmatched junction bases: 4. Per germline, CDR1 SGDLS and CDR2 YYNGEE.

This clone was observed a handful of times. This chain connects TRBV7-2 to TRBJ1-1, with 7 nucleotides matching TRBD1. V was pared by 7 bases and J by 5 bases, with 4 bases of the junction left unmatched. The CDR3 runs 12 residues. The germline V gene encodes CDR1 SGHTA and CDR2 FQGNSA. CDR3 nucleotides: TGTGCCAGCAAAGGGGGCGGAACTGAAGCTTTCTTT. The encoded protein is CASKGGGTEAFF.

J is TRBJ2-7 and V is TRBV5-5; D is perhaps TRBD2 (5 bases). Germline CDR1 SGHKS, CDR2 YYEKEE (reference sequence). Trimming removed 3 bases from V and 6 bases from J, with 10 bases in between. The CDR3 contains 12 residues. The CDR3, as DNA: TGTGCCAGCAGCTCGACGGGGTCCGAGCAGTACTTC. It encodes CASSSTGSEQYF.

The genes are TRBV16 and TRBJ2-7; 12 bases fit TRBD2. CDR1 KGHSY and CDR2 FQNENV come from the germline V gene. The CDR3 is 15 residues long. The V segment lost 4 bases and the J segment 5 bases; nucleotides outside the gene matches: 6. CDR3 DNA sequence: TGTGCCAGCAGCCGGACTAGCGGGACGGGCCACGAGCAGTACTTC. Protein: CASSRTSGTGHEQYF.